Presented here are 3 T cell receptor beta chains from one specimen sequenced in a study of shared clonotypes between healthy human individuals. The protocol was immunoSEQ multiplex PCR, while the TCRdb copy is restricted to in-frame clones and leaves out a portion. The repertoire has about 610,000 clones, approximately 96% of them found once; the top ten carry about 0.12%. Terminally differentiated effector memory CD45RA+ cells were excluded by CCR7 positive selection of CD45RO-negative cells. Input material: naive CD8+ T cells sorted from blood. These receptors were collected from a woman aged 30 to 39 in good health.

In regard to this clone: This sample includes further DNA sequences coding for the same CDR3. The V and J genes are TRBV27 and TRBJ2-7; 14 nucleotides align to TRBD2. Germline-derived CDR1 and CDR2 are MNHEY and SMNVEV (reference sequence). The CDR3 runs to 15 residues. V dropped 5 bases and J dropped 4; count of bases not matched to a gene: 4. The CDR3 spells CASSLGTSGSYEQYF. Here the CDR3 DNA reads TGTGCCAGCAGTCTCGGGACTAGCGGGAGTTACGAGCAGTACTTC.

This clone appeared once. V is TRBV27 and J is TRBJ1-1, with D perhaps matching TRBD1 (5 bases). This CDR3 region has 14 residues. Germline V lookup: CDR1 MNHEY, CDR2 SMNVEV (reference sequence). The V and J ends lost 2 bases and 4 bases respectively, with 11 bases between them. CDR3 nucleotides: TGTGCCAGCAGTTTAGGGGGGGGATCCACTGAAGCTTTCTTT. Its protein is CASSLGGGSTEAFF.

The rearrangement uses TRBV7-9 and TRBJ2-1; no clear D gene. Trimming pared 5 bases from V and 8 bases from J, leaving 13 bases between. The CDR3 has 13 amino acids. CDR1 SEHNR and CDR2 FQNEAQ come from the germline V gene (reference sequence). This CDR3 is CASSPGRMDEQFF. For the CDR3, the DNA is TGTGCCAGCAGCCCCGGACGAATGGATGAGCAGTTCTTC.